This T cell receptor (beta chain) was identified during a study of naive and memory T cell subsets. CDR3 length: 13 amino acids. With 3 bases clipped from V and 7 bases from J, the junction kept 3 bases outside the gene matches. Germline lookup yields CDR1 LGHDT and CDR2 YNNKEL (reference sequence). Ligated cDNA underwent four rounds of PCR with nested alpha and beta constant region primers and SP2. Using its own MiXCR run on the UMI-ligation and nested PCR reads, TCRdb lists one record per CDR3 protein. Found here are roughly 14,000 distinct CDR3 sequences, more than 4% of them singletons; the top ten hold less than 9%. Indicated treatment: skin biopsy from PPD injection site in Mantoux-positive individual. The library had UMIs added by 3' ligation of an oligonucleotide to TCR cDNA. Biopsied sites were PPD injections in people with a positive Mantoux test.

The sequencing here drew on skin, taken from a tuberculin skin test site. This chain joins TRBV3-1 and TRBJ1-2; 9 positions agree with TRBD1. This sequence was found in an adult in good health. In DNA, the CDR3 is TGTGCCAGCAGCCAGACAGGGGGAGGTGGCTACACCTTC. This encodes CASSQTGGGGYTF.